A selection of T cell receptor beta chains follows, all from one sample in a study of metastatic and nonmetastatic thyroid tumors. Using MiXCR, TCRdb re-called clones from the PCR reads. Among 25,000 to 30,000 clones listed, 20% to 25% were seen once. The sample consisted of blood. The origin of the receptors is a female donor with papillary thyroid cancer or a benign thyroid nodule (not recorded which). Some clones in this sample may be carry-over from other donors' samples. Both conserved end residues are part of each CDR3. Fields, in order: D gene, clone size, J gene, V gene, CDR3 DNA, CDR3 protein. D genes are given only for firm matches. Clone size appears in some rows only: once, few, many, or a class for an expanded clone.

d_gene: .; abundance: many; j_gene: TRBJ2-7; v_gene: TRBV6-2/TRBV6-3; CDR3nt: TGTGCCAGCAGTTCCGGACTGGGGCACGAGCAGTACTTC; CDR3aa: CASSSGLGHEQYF
d_gene: TRBD2; abundance: many; j_gene: TRBJ2-1; v_gene: TRBV9; CDR3nt: TGTGCCAGCAGCGTGGGGGAGGGAGTTTCCTACAATGAGCAGTTCTTC; CDR3aa: CASSVGEGVSYNEQFF
d_gene: TRBD1; abundance: few; j_gene: TRBJ2-5; v_gene: TRBV5-4; CDR3nt: TGTGCCAGCAGCTTGGAGTTAGGACAGGGGAAAGAGACCCAGTACTTC; CDR3aa: CASSLELGQGKETQYF
d_gene: TRBD1; abundance: .; j_gene: TRBJ1-6; v_gene: TRBV6-1; CDR3nt: TGTGCCAGCAGTGAATTTCTACAGGGGAATTCACCCCTCCACTTT; CDR3aa: CASSEFLQGNSPLHF
d_gene: .; abundance: few; j_gene: TRBJ2-5; v_gene: TRBV6-2/TRBV6-3; CDR3nt: TGTGCCAGCATTTACGCTGGTGGGTTAGAGACCCAGTACTTC; CDR3aa: CASIYAGGLETQYF
d_gene: TRBD2; abundance: many; j_gene: TRBJ2-2; v_gene: TRBV4-1; CDR3nt: TGCGCCAGCAGCCAAGACGGGACTAGCGGGATGGGGAACACCGGGGAGCTGTTTTTT; CDR3aa: CASSQDGTSGMGNTGELFF
d_gene: TRBD2; abundance: .; j_gene: TRBJ2-5; v_gene: TRBV5-1; CDR3nt: TGCGCCAGCAGCAGCGGGGGGGCCCGGCAAGAGACCAAGTACTTC; CDR3aa: CASSSGGARQETKYF
d_gene: .; abundance: .; j_gene: TRBJ1-1; v_gene: TRBV19; CDR3nt: TGTGCCAGTAGTACTTGGGTACTGGACGCTGAATCTTTCTTT; CDR3aa: CASSTWVLDAESFF
d_gene: TRBD2; abundance: .; j_gene: TRBJ2-7; v_gene: TRBV7-6; CDR3nt: TGTGCCAGCAGCTTAGGGGGGGGAGGCGGCATGGGCGAGCAGTACTTC; CDR3aa: CASSLGGGGGMGEQYF
d_gene: TRBD1; abundance: .; j_gene: TRBJ2-7; v_gene: TRBV4-2; CDR3nt: TGTGCCAGCATCGTCAGACTCTCGGGACAGTGGGACTACGAGCAGTACTTC; CDR3aa: CASIVRLSGQWDYEQYF
d_gene: TRBD2; abundance: many; j_gene: TRBJ2-7; v_gene: TRBV10-3; CDR3nt: TGTGCCATCAGGACTAGCGGGAATTTTTACGAGCAGTACTTC; CDR3aa: CAIRTSGNFYEQYF
d_gene: .; abundance: medium-sized; j_gene: TRBJ1-2; v_gene: TRBV25-1; CDR3nt: TGTGCCAGCAGGGGGCAGAGGGACTATGGCTACACCTTC; CDR3aa: CASRGQRDYGYTF
d_gene: .; abundance: .; j_gene: TRBJ2-7; v_gene: TRBV27; CDR3nt: TGTGCCAGTTTAACTAGATTTGGGCATGGCGAGCAGTACTTC; CDR3aa: CASLTRFGHGEQYF
d_gene: .; abundance: .; j_gene: TRBJ2-1; v_gene: TRBV6-5; CDR3nt: TGTGCCAGCAGTCCTCCGGAGAATAGCGAACACAATGAGCAGTTATTC; CDR3aa: CASSPPENSEHNEQLF
d_gene: .; abundance: many; j_gene: TRBJ2-7; v_gene: TRBV30; CDR3nt: TGTGCCTGGAAGGGCGACTCCTACGAGCAGTACTTC; CDR3aa: CAWKGDSYEQYF
d_gene: TRBD2; abundance: .; j_gene: TRBJ2-4; v_gene: TRBV6-1; CDR3nt: TGTGCCAGCAGTGAAGCGGCGGGTCTAGCGGGGTTAGCCAAAAACATTCAGTACTTC; CDR3aa: CASSEAAGLAGLAKNIQYF
d_gene: TRBD1; abundance: .; j_gene: TRBJ1-4; v_gene: TRBV4-2; CDR3nt: TGTGCCAACAGCCAAGTCCATCACAGGGGTGGGGCAACTAATGAAAAACTGTTTTTT; CDR3aa: CANSQVHHRGGATNEKLFF
d_gene: TRBD1; abundance: .; j_gene: TRBJ1-4; v_gene: TRBV6-4; CDR3nt: TGTGCCAGCAGTACCCAGGGGGGGGCTAATGAAAAAATGTTTTTT; CDR3aa: CASSTQGGANEKMFF
d_gene: TRBD2; abundance: .; j_gene: TRBJ2-1; v_gene: TRBV9; CDR3nt: TGTGCCAGCAGCTCACCGGGACTATGTATCCGTGAGCAGTTCTTC; CDR3aa: CASSSPGLCIREQFF
d_gene: TRBD2; abundance: few; j_gene: TRBJ2-7; v_gene: TRBV2; CDR3nt: TGTGCCAGCAGTCCGACTAGCGGGGTTTCCTACGAGCAGTACTTC; CDR3aa: CASSPTSGVSYEQYF
d_gene: .; abundance: few; j_gene: TRBJ2-1; v_gene: TRBV27; CDR3nt: TGTGCCTCCCGACTCGGGGTATCCTACAATGAGCAGTTCTTC; CDR3aa: CASRLGVSYNEQFF
d_gene: .; abundance: .; j_gene: TRBJ2-1; v_gene: TRBV7-6; CDR3nt: TGTGCCAGCAGCTTCCGGACTATCCAGCATGGGCAGTTCTTC; CDR3aa: CASSFRTIQHGQFF
d_gene: TRBD1; abundance: many; j_gene: TRBJ1-3; v_gene: TRBV20-1; CDR3nt: TGCAGTGCTTGGGACAGCTCGGGAAACACCATATATTTT; CDR3aa: CSAWDSSGNTIYF
d_gene: .; abundance: .; j_gene: TRBJ1-2; v_gene: TRBV27; CDR3nt: TGTGCCAGCAGTTCCGCCCGGGCCCCCAACTGGGGCTACACCTTC; CDR3aa: CASSSARAPNWGYTF
d_gene: .; abundance: once; j_gene: TRBJ2-7; v_gene: TRBV20-1; CDR3nt: TGCAGTGCTAGATATCACGGGAGCGGTTACGAGCAGTACTTC; CDR3aa: CSARYHGSGYEQYF
d_gene: .; abundance: .; j_gene: TRBJ2-1; v_gene: TRBV28; CDR3nt: TGTGCCAGCAGTTTAAGCCTCCCTATGGCGTCCTACAATGAGCAGTTCTTC; CDR3aa: CASSLSLPMASYNEQFF
d_gene: .; abundance: .; j_gene: TRBJ2-1; v_gene: TRBV6-1; CDR3nt: TGTGCCAGCAGTCCCCACGGGGCCTTAAACAATGAGCAGTTCTTC; CDR3aa: CASSPHGALNNEQFF
d_gene: .; abundance: many; j_gene: TRBJ2-1; v_gene: TRBV11-3; CDR3nt: TGTGCCAGCAGCACCCGGGGGAGCTCCTACAATGAGCAGTTCTTC; CDR3aa: CASSTRGSSYNEQFF